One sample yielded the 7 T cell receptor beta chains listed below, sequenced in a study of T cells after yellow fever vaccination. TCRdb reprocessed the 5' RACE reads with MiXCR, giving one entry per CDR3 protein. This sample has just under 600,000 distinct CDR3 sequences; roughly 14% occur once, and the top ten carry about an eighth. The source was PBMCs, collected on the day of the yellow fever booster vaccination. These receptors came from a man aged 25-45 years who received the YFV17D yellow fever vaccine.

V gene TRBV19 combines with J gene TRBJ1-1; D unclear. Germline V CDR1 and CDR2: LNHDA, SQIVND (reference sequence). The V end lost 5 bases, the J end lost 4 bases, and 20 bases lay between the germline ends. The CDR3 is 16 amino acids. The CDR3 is CASSLLLSGLVTEAFF. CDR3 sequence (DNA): TGTGCCAGTAGTTTGCTCCTATCTGGGCTAGTCACTGAAGCTTTCTTT.

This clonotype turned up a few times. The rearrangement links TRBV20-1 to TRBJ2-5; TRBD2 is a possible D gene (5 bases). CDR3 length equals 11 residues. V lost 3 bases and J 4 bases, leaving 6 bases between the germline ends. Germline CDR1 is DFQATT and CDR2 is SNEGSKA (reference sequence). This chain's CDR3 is CSARGRETQYF. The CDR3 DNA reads TGCAGTGCTAGGGGGAGAGAGACCCAGTACTTC.

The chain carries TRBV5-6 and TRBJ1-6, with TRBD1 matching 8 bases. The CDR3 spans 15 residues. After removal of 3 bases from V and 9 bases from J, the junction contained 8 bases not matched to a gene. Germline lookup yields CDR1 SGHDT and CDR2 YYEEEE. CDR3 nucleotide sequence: TGTGCCAGCAGCTCCGGACAGGGCACCGGTTCACCCCTCCACTTT. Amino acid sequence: CASSSGQGTGSPLHF.

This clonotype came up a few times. The CDR3 reads CASSFTGSSTDTQYF. CDR3 in DNA: TGTGCCAGCAGCTTCACAGGATCTAGCACAGATACGCAGTATTTT. This chain joins TRBV7-2 and TRBJ2-3, with D perhaps matching TRBD1 (5 bases). The CDR3 covers 15 residues. CDR1 SGHTA and CDR2 FQGNSA come from the germline V gene. The V and J ends lost 3 bases and 0 bases respectively, with 10 bases between them. The variable domain in full, with the rest retrieved from reference TRBV7-2 and TRBJ2-3, is GAGVSQSPSNKVTEKGKDVELRCDPISGHTALYWYRQSLGQGLEFLIYFQGNSAPDKSGLPSDRFSAERTGGSVSTLTIQRTQQEDSAVYLCASSFTGSSTDTQYFGPGTRLTVL.

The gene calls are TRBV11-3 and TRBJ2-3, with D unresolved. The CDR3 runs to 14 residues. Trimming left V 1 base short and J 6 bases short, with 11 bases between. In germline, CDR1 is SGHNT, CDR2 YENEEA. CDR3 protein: CASSLGTVGDTQYF. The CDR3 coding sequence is TGTGCCAGCAGCTTAGGGACGGTGGGGGATACGCAGTATTTT.

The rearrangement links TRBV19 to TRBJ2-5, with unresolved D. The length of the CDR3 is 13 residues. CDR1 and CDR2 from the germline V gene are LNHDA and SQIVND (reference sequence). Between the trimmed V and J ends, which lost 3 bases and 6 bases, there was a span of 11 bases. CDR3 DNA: TGTGCCAGTAGTATCATGCCAGGACAGACCCAGTACTTC. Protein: CASSIMPGQTQYF.

The CDR3 sequence is CAWSASDYSYEQYF. For the CDR3, the DNA is TGTGCCTGGAGTGCGAGTGACTACTCCTACGAGCAGTACTTC. The V and J genes are TRBV30 and TRBJ2-7, with D possibly TRBD2 on 5 matching bases. CDR1 and CDR2 from the germline V gene are GTSNPN and SVGIG (reference sequence). V was cut by 1 base and J by 0 bases, with 10 bases left in between. CDR3 size: 14 residues.